In its sample, the clone carrying this T cell receptor (beta chain) was seen many times. The antigen remains unidentified. Time point meaning: sample taken at primary tumor resection. From tumor, nontumor lung or frozen PBMC, whole RNA was taken unsorted for sequencing. This sample is part of a study of spatial heterogeneity in lung cancer. CDR1 is SGHRS, CDR2 YFSETQ, per germline. Trimming cost V 2 bases and J 3 bases, with 7 bases left between them. The CDR3 contains 13 residues. Every molecule of TCR cDNA had its own unique molecular identifier. A single record per CDR3 protein comes from TCRdb applying MiXCR to the 5' RACE reads. This repertoire shows around 63,000 distinct CDR3 sequences, roughly 5.9% found once; its top ten account for roughly 15%. Study conclusions and caveats: Ubiquitous, expanded tumor-derived TCRs were more frequently observed in blood at resection than at follow-up.

The specimen comprised PBMCs, sampled at surgery. This chain joins TRBV5-1 and TRBJ2-3; D remains ambiguous. This clonotype was sampled from a female donor with early-stage non-small cell lung cancer. The chain's CDR3 is CASSLKGTDTQYF. As DNA, the CDR3 is TGCGCCAGCAGCTTAAAGGGAACAGATACGCAGTATTTT.